The 9 T cell receptor beta chains listed next were all sequenced from one sample in a study of T cell repertoires in cytomegalovirus infection. One entry per CDR3 protein results from TCRdb running MiXCR on the reads. The data show hundreds of thousands of distinct CDR3 sequences, with around 30% seen just once and over 11% held by the top ten. These receptors have no identified antigens. The sequencing here drew on cultured CD8+ T cells from PBMCs, taken from culture after CMV antigen stimulation. The receptor set was obtained from a human donor in good health (CMV status not recorded). Some clones in this sample may be carry-over from other donors' samples.

The V call is TRBV6-6, the J call TRBJ2-2; 9 nucleotides match TRBD2. The CDR3 covers 19 residues. Germline V gene sequence: CDR1 MNHNY, CDR2 SVGAGI (reference sequence). V was clipped by 2 bases and J by 0 bases; unmatched bases: 10. CDR3 in amino acids: CASSYPSGGQTPNTGELFF. Here the CDR3 DNA reads TGTGCCAGCAGTTACCCCAGCGGGGGGCAGACCCCGAACACCGGGGAGCTGTTTTTT.

This clonotype was seen a few times. The genes are TRBV11-2 and TRBJ2-7; 8 positions agree with TRBD2. Trimming removed 4 bases from V and 7 bases from J; junction bases left unmatched: 12. In germline, CDR1 is SGHAT, CDR2 FQNNGV. The CDR3 covers 15 residues. The CDR3 region is CASSWGVAGPLEQYV. The CDR3 DNA sequence: TGTGCCAGCAGCTGGGGAGTAGCGGGGCCCCTGGAGCAGTACGTC.

Concerning this clonotype itself: Sequence at one end of the junction differs from germline and may be a read error. The chain combines TRBV7-2 with TRBJ2-1, with TRBD2 matching 8 bases. CDR1 SGHTA and CDR2 FQGNSA come from the germline V gene. CDR3 length equals 15 residues. The CDR3 DNA follows: TGTGCCAGCAGCTTGGCGGGGGGTACCTACAATGAGCTGTTCTTC. Translating it yields CASSLAGGTYNELFF. Complete variable domain (other parts from reference TRBV7-2 and TRBJ2-1): GAGVSQSPSNKVTEKGKDVELRCDPISGHTALYWYRQSLGQGLEFLIYFQGNSAPDKSGLPSDRFSAERTGGSVSTLTIQRTQQEDSAVYLCASSLAGGTYNELFFGPGTRLTVL.

This clonotype was recorded a few times. The chain uses TRBV15 and TRBJ1-3; possible D gene TRBD1, 5 bases. Trimming shortened V by 0 bases and J by 4 bases, and 13 bases separated the two germline ends. The CDR3 has 16 residues. The germline CDR1 and CDR2 sequences are LNHNV and YYDKDF (reference sequence). CDR3 amino acids: CATSRDPGPVGNTIYF. The DNA for the CDR3 is TGTGCCACCAGCAGAGATCCGGGGCCGGTCGGAAACACCATATATTTT.

This clonotype was seen many times. This rearrangement joins TRBV12-3 or TRBV12-4 to TRBJ1-4, with 7 bases lining up with TRBD1. J was trimmed by 5 bases and V by 4 bases; bases with no gene match: 10. The CDR3 is made up of 16 amino acids. CDR3 nucleotide sequence: TGTGCCAGCAGTTCCGACAGGGAAGGAGGGAATGAAAAACTGTTTTTT. It codes for CASSSDREGGNEKLFF.

CDR3 in amino acids: CASSIDQGSPGNTEAFF. The CDR3 DNA is TGTGCCAGTAGTATAGATCAGGGAAGCCCCGGGAACACTGAAGCTTTCTTT. V gene TRBV19 combines with J gene TRBJ1-1; a possible D gene is TRBD1 (5 bases). CDR3 size: 17 residues. Trimming removed 0 bases at V and 1 base at J, with 15 bases between. Germline V gene lookup returns CDR1 LNHDA and CDR2 SQIVND (reference sequence).

This chain links TRBV2 with TRBJ2-1, with 14 bases fitting TRBD2. Germline V lookup: CDR1 SNHLY, CDR2 FYNNEI. CDR3 length: 16 residues. J lost 7 bases, V lost 3 bases, and 5 bases had no gene match. The CDR3 region is CASSETSGGDFNEQFF. CDR3 sequence (DNA): TGTGCCAGCAGTGAGACTAGCGGGGGGGATTTTAATGAGCAGTTCTTC.

This clonotype was found many times. The V gene is TRBV7-2, the J gene TRBJ2-5; 9 bases line up with TRBD2. This CDR3 is 15 amino acids long. Germline CDR1 SGHTA, CDR2 FQGNSA. V lost 4 bases and J lost 7; bases outside the gene matches: 10. CDR3 nucleotide sequence: TGTGCCAGCAGCTCGATAGGCGGGGGGGGTGGGACCCAGTACTTC. Translated, it gives CASSSIGGGGGTQYF.

This clonotype was observed many times. V is TRBV6-5 and J is TRBJ2-1; 7 bases line up with TRBD1. V was clipped by 7 bases and J by 7 bases; unmatched bases: 10. This CDR3 is built from 14 residues. Germline loops: CDR1 MNHEY, CDR2 SVGAGI. The CDR3 DNA sequence: TGTGCCAGCACCTACTCGACAGGGACGAATGAGCAGTTCTTC. Its translation: CASTYSTGTNEQFF.